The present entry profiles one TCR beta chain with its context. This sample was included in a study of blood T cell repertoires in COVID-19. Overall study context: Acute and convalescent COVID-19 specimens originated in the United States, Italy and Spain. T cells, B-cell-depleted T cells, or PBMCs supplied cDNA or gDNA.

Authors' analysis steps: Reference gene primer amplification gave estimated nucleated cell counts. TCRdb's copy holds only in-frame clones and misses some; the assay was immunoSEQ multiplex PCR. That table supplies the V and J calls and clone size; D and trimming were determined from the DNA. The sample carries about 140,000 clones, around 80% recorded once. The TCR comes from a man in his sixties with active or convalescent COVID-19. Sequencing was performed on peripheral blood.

CDR3 loop: CASSPGLAFRELFF. The CDR3, as DNA: TGTGCCAGCAGCCCGGGACTAGCATTTAGGGAGCTGTTTTTT. This chain uses TRBV6-5 with TRBJ2-2; the match to TRBD2 covers 9 bases. The V and J ends lost 6 bases and 9 bases, in that order; junction bases with no gene match: 8. The CDR3 is 14 amino acids. The germline V gene has CDR1 MNHEY and CDR2 SVGAGI.